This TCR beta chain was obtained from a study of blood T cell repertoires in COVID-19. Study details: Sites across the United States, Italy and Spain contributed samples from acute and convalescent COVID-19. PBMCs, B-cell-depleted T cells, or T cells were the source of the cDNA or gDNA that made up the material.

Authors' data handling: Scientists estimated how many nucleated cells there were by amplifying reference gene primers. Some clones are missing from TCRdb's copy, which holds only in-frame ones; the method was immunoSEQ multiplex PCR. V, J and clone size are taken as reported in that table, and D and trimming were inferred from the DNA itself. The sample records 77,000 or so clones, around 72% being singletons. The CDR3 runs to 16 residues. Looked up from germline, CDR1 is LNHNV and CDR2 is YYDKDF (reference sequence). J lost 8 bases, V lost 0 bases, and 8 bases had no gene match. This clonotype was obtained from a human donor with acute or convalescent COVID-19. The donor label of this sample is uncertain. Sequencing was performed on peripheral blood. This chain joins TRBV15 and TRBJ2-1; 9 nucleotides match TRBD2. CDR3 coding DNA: TGTGCCACCAGCAGAGATCTGGGACTAGCCACGTATGAGCAGTTCTTC. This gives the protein CATSRDLGLATYEQFF.